The next 29 T cell receptor beta chains were all read from a single sample in a study of shared clonotypes between healthy human individuals. Only in-frame clones appear in the TCRdb table, and some are missing; sequencing was by immunoSEQ multiplex PCR. The table records 2 million to 3 million clones, 93% of them present only once. The sequenced sample was naive CD4+ T cells from PBMCs. As for subset: CD45RA+ positively selected. Receptors originate from a young man in good health. Some clones in this sample may be carry-over from other donors' samples.

The V gene is TRBV7-2, the J gene TRBJ2-3; TRBD2 matches at 8 bases. V was pared by 3 bases and J by 0 bases, with 14 bases of the junction left unmatched. The CDR3 runs 19 residues. Germline assignment: CDR1 SGHTA and CDR2 FQGNSA. The CDR3 DNA reads as TGTGCCAGCAGCTTGGGCGGGGGGCTAGCGGACCCGAGCACAGATACGCAGTATTTT. Its protein product is CASSLGGGLADPSTDTQYF.

V is TRBV4-3 and J is TRBJ1-2; no clear D gene. The germline V and J ends were trimmed by 3 bases and 6 bases, with 14 bases remaining between them. The length of the CDR3 is 14 residues. Looked up from germline, CDR1 is LGHNA and CDR2 is YSLEER. The CDR3 sequence is CASSQEGNGNGYTF. For the CDR3, the DNA is TGCGCCAGCAGCCAGGAGGGAAACGGCAATGGCTACACCTTC.

This clone was detected only once. The chain joins TRBV27 to TRBJ2-3; 8 nucleotides line up with TRBD1. There are 16 residues in the CDR3. The germline V gene has CDR1 MNHEY and CDR2 SMNVEV (reference sequence). V gave up 5 bases and J gave up 1 base; unmatched junction bases: 8. The CDR3 sequence: CASSPRGLTRTDTQYF. CDR3 in DNA: TGTGCCAGCAGTCCCAGGGGGCTCACCCGCACAGATACGCAGTATTTT.

The V and J genes are TRBV4-3 and TRBJ1-1, with D uncertain. V lost 4 bases and J lost 1, with 16 bases in between. Germline V gene lookup returns CDR1 LGHNA and CDR2 YSLEER. The CDR3 covers 16 residues. The CDR3 bases are TGCGCCAGCAGCCCGGCAGCCTATACTTCGAACACTGAAGCTTTCTTT. It translates to CASSPAAYTSNTEAFF.

This chain joins TRBV10-1 and TRBJ2-1, with D tentatively TRBD2 (5 bases). V lost 0 bases to trimming and J lost 0 bases, with 6 bases between them. This CDR3 has 15 residues. CDR1 is WNHNN and CDR2 is SYGVQD in the germline V gene (reference sequence). The CDR3 here is CASSESSDSYNEQFF. In DNA form, the CDR3 reads TGCGCCAGCAGTGAGTCTAGCGACTCCTACAATGAGCAGTTCTTC.

The rearrangement uses TRBV28 and TRBJ2-7, with 10 bases aligning to TRBD1. CDR1 is MDHEN, CDR2 SYDVKM, per germline. The CDR3 sequence is 16 residues long. With 4 bases clipped from V and 6 bases from J, the junction kept 12 bases outside the gene matches. CDR3 sequence (DNA): TGTGCCAGCAGTTCATATGGTGGGACAGGGGTGGTCGAGCAGTACTTC. It translates to CASSSYGGTGVVEQYF.

In its sample, this clone was seen once. The chain uses TRBV28 and TRBJ1-4; D uncertain. The CDR3 spans 15 residues. Germline-derived CDR1 and CDR2 are MDHEN and SYDVKM. Trimming stripped 5 bases from V and 5 bases from J, with 15 bases between. The CDR3 bases are TGTGCCAGCAGTCCCCATGAGGGCCCCAATGAAAAACTGTTTTTT. Its protein is CASSPHEGPNEKLFF.

The sample holds one count of this clone. The chain carries TRBV7-8 and TRBJ2-7, with 14 nucleotides matching TRBD2. V dropped 3 bases and J dropped 7; count of bases not matched to a gene: 8. This CDR3 contains 16 residues. Per the germline V gene, CDR1 is SGHVS and CDR2 is FQNEAQ. CDR3 coding DNA: TGTGCCAGCAGCTTTGGACTAGCGGGAGGCCCGGGGGAGCAGTACTTC. Translating gives CASSFGLAGGPGEQYF.

The rearrangement uses TRBV7-9 and TRBJ2-7, with 8 bases that match TRBD1. This CDR3 contains 14 residues. The germline V gene encodes CDR1 SEHNR and CDR2 FQNEAQ (reference sequence). The V and J ends lost 4 bases and 9 bases, in that order; junction bases with no gene match: 11. CDR3 nucleotide sequence: TGTGCCAGCAGCTCAGGGACAGGTCGGCTTGGGCAGTACTTC. It yields the protein CASSSGTGRLGQYF.

This chain connects TRBV29-1 to TRBJ2-5; D is undetermined. The V and J ends lost 7 bases and 7 bases respectively, with 22 bases between them. CDR3 length: 14 amino acids. Germline values: CDR1 SQVTM, CDR2 ANQGSEA. In DNA, the CDR3 is TGCAGCGCAACGATATTGGATCCAGAAGGGACCCAGTACTTC. Its protein is CSATILDPEGTQYF.

The chain combines TRBV7-9 with TRBJ1-5; D is unresolved. Trimming left V 6 bases short and J 4 bases short, with 7 bases between. Germline CDR1 and CDR2: SEHNR and FQNEAQ (reference sequence). The CDR3 is made up of 12 amino acids. CDR3 sequence reads: CASSQANQPQHF. CDR3 sequence (DNA): TGTGCCAGCAGTCAAGCTAATCAGCCCCAGCATTTT.

The chain carries TRBV27 and TRBJ1-1, with TRBD1 identical over 7 bases. This CDR3 comprises 17 residues. The V gene's germline CDR1 is MNHEY and CDR2 SMNVEV (reference sequence). The V segment lost 10 bases and the J segment 7 bases; nucleotides outside the gene matches: 24. The CDR3 here is CATRSPSSLGGRLEAFF. DNA of the CDR3: TGTGCCACCCGATCTCCCTCTTCATTAGGGGGCCGCCTTGAAGCTTTCTTT.

This chain uses TRBV4-1 with TRBJ1-4; 7 positions agree with TRBD1. V shed 4 bases, J shed 8 bases, and the junction held 10 bases outside the gene matches. The germline gives CDR1 MGHRA, CDR2 YSYEKL. The CDR3 sequence is 15 residues long. As DNA, the CDR3 is TGCGCCAGCAGCCCGGACGGGACAGTGGGGGAAAAACTGTTTTTT. It translates to CASSPDGTVGEKLFF.

The CDR3: CASSFAPSLTYEQYF. In DNA form, the CDR3 reads TGCGCCAGCAGCTTTGCTCCCAGCCTTACCTACGAGCAGTACTTC. The chain joins TRBV5-1 to TRBJ2-7; no definite D call. Germline assignment: CDR1 SGHRS and CDR2 YFSETQ. This CDR3 contains 15 residues. V was clipped by 2 bases and J by 2 bases, with 14 bases between them.

Details on this clone: The sample holds other DNA sequences that translate to the same CDR3. This sequence joins TRBV11-3 and TRBJ2-1; D is possibly TRBD2 (7 bases). V was pared by 3 bases and J by 1 base, with 10 bases between. Germline-derived CDR1 and CDR2 are SGHNT and YENEEA. The CDR3 is made up of 15 amino acids. CDR3 sequence reads: CASSLGGLSYNEQFF. The CDR3 DNA sequence: TGTGCCAGCAGCTTGGGGGGGCTATCCTACAATGAGCAGTTCTTC.

The chain employs TRBV6-5 and TRBJ1-2; D possibly corresponds to TRBD1 (6 bases). The CDR3 sequence is 14 residues long. Germline-derived CDR1 and CDR2 are MNHEY and SVGAGI. V lost 6 bases to trimming and J lost 3 bases, with 14 bases between them. The CDR3 reads CASSSGAGYYGYTF. The CDR3 DNA follows: TGTGCCAGCAGCTCGGGGGCAGGGTACTATGGCTACACCTTC.

This sequence joins TRBV5-1 and TRBJ2-1; tentative D call: TRBD2 (6 bases). Germline values: CDR1 SGHRS, CDR2 YFSETQ. V lost 0 bases, J lost 7 bases, and 20 bases lay in between. This CDR3 is 17 amino acids long. CDR3 DNA sequence: TGCGCCAGCAGCTTGGAGGCGAGGCGGGGAGGTGGAAATGAGCAGTTCTTC. The encoded protein is CASSLEARRGGGNEQFF.

Comment on this clone: The same CDR3 can be traced to other DNA sequences in this sample. This chain connects TRBV7-2 to TRBJ1-1; TRBD1 agrees at 7 bases. CDR1 and CDR2 from the germline V gene are SGHTA and FQGNSA. The junction had 5 bases not matched to a gene; V was cut back by 5 bases and J by 2 bases. The CDR3 is 14 residues long. The CDR3 DNA reads TGTGCCAGCAGCCCAGGGACAGCTAACACTGAAGCTTTCTTT. It yields the protein CASSPGTANTEAFF.

The gene calls are TRBV5-1 and TRBJ2-3; the match to TRBD1 covers 11 bases. Unmatched junction bases numbered 19, after V lost 0 bases and J lost 4 bases. Per germline, CDR1 SGHRS and CDR2 YFSETQ. This CDR3 comprises 21 residues. The CDR3 is CASSLAVQARTGGFGSDTQYF. CDR3 bases: TGCGCCAGCAGCTTGGCCGTTCAGGCGCGGACAGGGGGCTTTGGGTCAGATACGCAGTATTTT.

V and J are TRBV5-1 and TRBJ1-6; 11 bases line up with TRBD1. V lost 4 bases and J lost 8; bases outside the gene matches: 5. Germline V gene sequence: CDR1 SGHRS, CDR2 YFSETQ. There are 15 residues in the CDR3. The CDR3 spells CASSPGQGGYSPLHF. CDR3 in DNA: TGCGCCAGCAGCCCGGGACAGGGGGGGTATTCACCCCTCCACTTT.

The rearrangement links TRBV5-1 to TRBJ1-3, with D maybe TRBD1 (5 bases). The germline V and J ends were trimmed by 0 bases and 2 bases, with 9 bases remaining between them. The CDR3 is made up of 15 amino acids. Germline CDR1 and CDR2: SGHRS and YFSETQ. The CDR3 DNA reads TGCGCCAGCAGCTTGGCCTGGGGGGCTGGAAACACCATATATTTT. It translates to CASSLAWGAGNTIYF.

The chain uses TRBV5-1 and TRBJ1-3; the D gene is possibly TRBD1 (6 bases). Trimming cost V 7 bases and J 0 bases, with 26 bases left between them. CDR3 length equals 19 residues. CDR1 and CDR2 (germline): SGHRS, YFSETQ. The CDR3 sequence is CASRQRPGTPDYSGNTIYF. CDR3 sequence (DNA): TGCGCCAGCCGCCAACGACCTGGGACACCGGATTACTCTGGAAACACCATATATTTT.

The chain joins TRBV15 to TRBJ2-7, with 8 nucleotides matching TRBD1. The CDR3 covers 18 residues. The V gene end was trimmed by 3 bases and the J gene end by 0 bases; junction bases not matched to a gene: 13. The V gene's germline CDR1 is LNHNV and CDR2 YYDKDF (reference sequence). DNA of the CDR3: TGTGCCACCAGCAGCACACGACTCCAGGGGGCGAGCTCCTACGAGCAGTACTTC. Its translation is CATSSTRLQGASSYEQYF.

The V gene is TRBV6-5, the J gene TRBJ1-1, with D maybe TRBD1 (6 bases). CDR3 length: 16 residues. CDR1 MNHEY and CDR2 SVGAGI come from the germline V gene. V lost 0 bases and J 0 bases, leaving 11 bases between the germline ends. The chain's CDR3 is CASSYSGASMNTEAFF. DNA for the CDR3: TGTGCCAGCAGTTACTCGGGGGCCTCCATGAACACTGAAGCTTTCTTT.

A single count supports this clone. The V call is TRBV18, the J call TRBJ1-1; D might be TRBD1 (5 bases). V was clipped by 4 bases and J by 2 bases, with 11 bases between them. CDR1 is KGHSH, CDR2 LQKENI, per germline. The CDR3 contains 14 residues. CDR3 residues: CASSRGGSNTEAFF. The CDR3 region has the DNA TGTGCCAGCTCACGGGGCGGGAGCAACACTGAAGCTTTCTTT.

The V call is TRBV7-3, the J call TRBJ1-1; TRBD1 might be the D (5 bases). Trimming took off 2 bases at V and 0 bases at J, with 10 bases between the two ends. The CDR3 runs to 15 residues. Germline-derived CDR1 and CDR2 are SGHTA and FQGTGA. Here the CDR3 DNA reads TGTGCCAGCAGCTTACAGGGAGGAGTGAACACTGAAGCTTTCTTT. It encodes CASSLQGGVNTEAFF.

Concerning this clone itself: Additional DNA sequences in this sample encode the identical CDR3. The chain links TRBV29-1 to TRBJ2-5; the D call may be TRBD1 or TRBD2 (6 bases each). The germline CDR1 and CDR2 sequences are SQVTM and ANQGSEA. Trimming removed 5 bases from V and 5 bases from J, with 12 bases in between. The CDR3 totals 12 residues. CDR3 nucleotides: TGCAGCGTTACACAGGGAGGCGAGACCCAGTACTTC. It is translated as CSVTQGGETQYF.

This chain connects TRBV27 to TRBJ1-5, with D unclear. The CDR3 consists of 13 residues. Germline V gene sequence: CDR1 MNHEY, CDR2 SMNVEV (reference sequence). V lost 3 bases and J 6 bases, leaving 9 bases between the germline ends. The DNA for the CDR3 is TGTGCCAGCAGTTTTGTAGGGTCTCAGCCCCAGCATTTT. This encodes CASSFVGSQPQHF.

This chain links TRBV2 with TRBJ2-7, with TRBD1 matching 9 bases. The CDR3 extends over 14 amino acids. The V gene end was trimmed by 4 bases and the J gene end by 7 bases; junction bases not matched to a gene: 8. Germline CDR1 SNHLY, CDR2 FYNNEI. The CDR3 here is CASSVDRGRWEQYF. The CDR3 DNA sequence: TGTGCCAGCAGTGTGGACAGGGGCCGGTGGGAGCAGTACTTC.